A single sample gave rise to the 4 T cell receptor beta chains below, sequenced in a study of blood T cell repertoires in COVID-19. Profiled with immunoSEQ multiplex PCR; TCRdb holds only in-frame clones, not every one. The sample lists approximately 260,000 clones, approximately 89% occurring once. The source material was peripheral blood. Receptor source: a woman aged 35 to 49 who had recovered from COVID-19.

The rearrangement links TRBV6-4 to TRBJ2-1, with 9 bases fitting TRBD2. From germline, CDR1 is MRHNA and CDR2 SNTAGT. The CDR3 covers 14 residues. With 7 bases clipped from V and 7 bases from J, the junction kept 8 bases outside the gene matches. The CDR3 sequence: CASKEREERNEQFF. In nucleotides, the CDR3 is TGTGCCAGCAAGGAGCGGGAGGAGCGTAATGAGCAGTTCTTC.

The V gene is TRBV28, the J gene TRBJ1-6; 7 bases fit TRBD1. The V gene's germline CDR1 is MDHEN and CDR2 SYDVKM. J gave up 6 bases and V 6 bases, and 5 bases lay outside the gene matches. This CDR3 region has 14 residues. In nucleotides, the CDR3 is TGTGCCAGCAGGGTAGGACAGGCTAATTCACCCCTCCACTTT. Its protein product is CASRVGQANSPLHF. Together with reference TRBV28 and TRBJ1-6, the CDR3 gives the full variable domain: DVKVTQSSRYLVKRTGEKVFLECVQDMDHENMFWYRQDPGLGLRLIYFSYDVKMKEKGDIPEGYSVSREKKERFSLILESASTNQTSMYLCASRVGQANSPLHFGNGTRLTVT.

The rearrangement uses TRBV7-2 and TRBJ2-3; D is possibly TRBD2 (6 bases). CDR3 length: 15 amino acids. CDR1 and CDR2 (germline): SGHTA, FQGNSA. V dropped 5 bases and J dropped 4 bases, with 16 bases sitting between them. CDR3 loop: CASSEAGITPDTQYF. CDR3 coding DNA: TGTGCCAGCAGCGAGGCGGGAATTACTCCAGATACGCAGTATTTT.

V and J are TRBV6-2 or TRBV6-3 and TRBJ2-7, with 8 bases aligning to TRBD2. V lost 6 bases and J lost 5; bases outside the gene matches: 9. The CDR3 totals 14 residues. The germline V gene has CDR1 MNHEY and CDR2 SVGEGT. The CDR3 nucleotides are TGTGCCAGCAGCTCCGGGACTAGTAGTGACGAGCAGTACGTC. Translation gives CASSSGTSSDEQYV.